This T cell receptor beta chain originates from a study of molecular identifiers for immune sequencing clone quantification (dated by TCRdb to about 2018). Describing the broader study: For a replicate experiment, the RNA from either about 20,000 or 100,000 naive CD8 T cells was divided into five aliquots, and four of those aliquots went on to sequencing. This methods study used CD8 T cells to benchmark TCR RNA copy counting and molecular-identifier clustering-based TCR repertoire sequencing (MIDCIRS). What the research found in general, with its limitations: Highly expanded clone sizes could be underestimated if identical TCR molecules share a barcode. Modeling indicated around 3 TCR RNA copies recovered per cell, compared with 9 to 10 by digital PCR, which implies a capture efficiency of 25% to 35%. Naive libraries contained spiked-in Jurkat TCR RNA (10 copies' worth), which is not part of the donor repertoire. Clones above 20 RNA copies held over 97% of molecules in CMV-specific effector cells but under 1% in naive cells. When barcode sub-clustering was not used, chimeric consensus sequences inflated TCR diversity, with chimeras reaching as high as 47%. A single cell's worth of spiked-in Jurkat TCR RNA was reported detectable even among 850,000 to 1,000,000 naive CD8 T cells.

Naive CD8 T cell libraries were made from roughly 18,000 to 920,000 sorted cells using 10%, 30% or 50% of purified RNA. On a BD FACSAria II, naive CD8 T cells were FACS-sorted as CD8+CD4-CCR7+CD45RA+ and collected into RLT Plus buffer. Detection sensitivity was tested by spiking Jurkat RNA equal to some 10 TCR copies' worth into samples containing roughly 18,000-1,000,000 naive CD8 T cells. CD8 T cells were enriched with RosetteSep CD8+ T Cell Enrichment Cocktail and Ficoll-Paque, followed by ACK red cell lysis. As concerns this clonotype: Its antigen remains unidentified. This sequence may be a read error, since a much larger clone differs from it by one base.

The CDR3 covers 14 residues, taking in both the cysteine and the phenylalanine. Only the CDR3 DNA stays, 42 bases, in frame from base 1. V and J are truncated by 7 bases and 4 bases respectively, leaving an intervening sequence of 16 bases. CDR1 and CDR2 (MDHEN, SYDVKM) derive from the germline V gene. Receptor amplification or capture employed PCR. The instrument was an Illumina HiSeq 4000. Bulk TCR libraries were made following a previously described method, with the TCR primers given in Table S5. The Qiagen AllPrep DNA/RNA kit was used to purify total RNA. Before analysis, reads from multiple sequencing runs of one library were combined. The original pipeline was this. Reads were retained only if their TCR constant sequence matched exactly, and those retained reads were trimmed to 150 nt and grouped according to their 12-nt molecular barcodes. Reads within each barcode group were sub-clustered using a 15% Levenshtein threshold, and quality-weighted consensus sequences were constructed for each RNA molecule. Non-functional sequences were excluded, and lower-count sequences lying one edit away from another sequence were also excluded. Based on a fit of two negative binomial distributions, barcode sub-clusters having less than 20% of the maximum read count were discarded. TCRdb redid the processing of the public reads, applying fastp at Q25 and MiXCR, and retained in-frame beta chains. Merged by CDR3 protein, the rows form single entries marked with the most common genes and DNA. TCRdb assigned the V and J calls; the authors' analysis was not used. The sample has approximately 500,000 distinct CDR3 sequences on record, around 21% of them singletons. The top ten constitute approximately 0.84% of the sample.

Sequencing was carried out using naive CD8+ T cells from blood, with Jurkat cell RNA spiked in. Reading the label with the study, this specimen's cell subset or site is: FACS-sorted CD8+CD4-CCR7+CD45RA+ naive T cells. The TCR sequence derives from a human donor in good health. Some libraries in this study had Jurkat cell RNA spiked in. The chain joins TRBV28 to TRBJ1-1, with the D segment identity uncertain. The nucleotides are TGTGCCAGCACCTTTTTGAAGTGGAGCACTGAAGCTTTCTTT. Its protein reads: CASTFLKWSTEAFF.